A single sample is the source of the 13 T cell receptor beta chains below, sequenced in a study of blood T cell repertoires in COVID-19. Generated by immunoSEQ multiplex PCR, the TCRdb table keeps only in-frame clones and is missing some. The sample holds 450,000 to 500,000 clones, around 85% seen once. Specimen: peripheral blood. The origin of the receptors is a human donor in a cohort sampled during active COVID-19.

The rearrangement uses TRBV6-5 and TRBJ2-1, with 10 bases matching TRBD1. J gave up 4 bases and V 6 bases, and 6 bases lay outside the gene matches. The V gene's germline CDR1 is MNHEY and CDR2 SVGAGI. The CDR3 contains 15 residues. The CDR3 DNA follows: TGTGCCAGCAGGCGCGGACAGGGGGGTTACAATGAGCAGTTCTTC. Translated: CASRRGQGGYNEQFF.

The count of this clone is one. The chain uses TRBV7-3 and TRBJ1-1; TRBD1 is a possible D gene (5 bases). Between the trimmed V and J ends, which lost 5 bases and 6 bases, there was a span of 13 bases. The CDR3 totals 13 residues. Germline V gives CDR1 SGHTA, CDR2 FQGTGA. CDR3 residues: CASSQRGEAEAFF. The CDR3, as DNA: TGTGCCAGCAGCCAACGGGGGGAAGCTGAAGCTTTCTTT.

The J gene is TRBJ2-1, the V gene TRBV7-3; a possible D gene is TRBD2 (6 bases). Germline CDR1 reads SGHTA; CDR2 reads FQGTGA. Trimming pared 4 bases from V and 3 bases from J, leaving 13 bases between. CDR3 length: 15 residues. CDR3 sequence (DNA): TGTGCCAGCAGCTCGACTAGATCGGGCTACAATGAGCAGTTCTTC. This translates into CASSSTRSGYNEQFF. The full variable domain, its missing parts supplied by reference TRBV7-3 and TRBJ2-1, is GAGVSQTPSNKVTEKGKYVELRCDPISGHTALYWYRQSLGQGPEFLIYFQGTGAADDSGLPNDRFFAVRPEGSVSTLKIQRTERGDSAVYLCASSSTRSGYNEQFFGPGTRLTVL.

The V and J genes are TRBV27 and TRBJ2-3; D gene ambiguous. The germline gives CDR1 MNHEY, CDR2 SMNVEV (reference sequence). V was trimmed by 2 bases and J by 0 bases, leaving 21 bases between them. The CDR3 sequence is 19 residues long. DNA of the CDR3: TGTGCCAGCAGTTTAAGTCTTTTACGGGTGGTAAGGAGCACAGATACGCAGTATTTT. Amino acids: CASSLSLLRVVRSTDTQYF.

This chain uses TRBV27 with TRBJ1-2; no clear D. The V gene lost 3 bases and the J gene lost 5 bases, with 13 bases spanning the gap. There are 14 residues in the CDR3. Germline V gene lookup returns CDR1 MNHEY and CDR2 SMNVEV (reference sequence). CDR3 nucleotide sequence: TGTGCCAGCAGTTTGGCCAGGTTTGGATATGGCTACACCTTC. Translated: CASSLARFGYGYTF.

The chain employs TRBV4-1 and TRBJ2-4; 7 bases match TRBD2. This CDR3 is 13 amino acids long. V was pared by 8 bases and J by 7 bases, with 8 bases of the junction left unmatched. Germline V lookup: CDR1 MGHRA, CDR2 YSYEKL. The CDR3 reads CASWGGSWNIQYF. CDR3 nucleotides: TGCGCCAGCTGGGGCGGGAGTTGGAACATTCAGTACTTC.

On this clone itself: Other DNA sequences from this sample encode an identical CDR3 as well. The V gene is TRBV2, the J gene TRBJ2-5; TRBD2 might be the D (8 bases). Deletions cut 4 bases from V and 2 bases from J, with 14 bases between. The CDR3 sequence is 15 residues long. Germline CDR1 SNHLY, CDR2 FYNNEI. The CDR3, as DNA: TGTGCCAGCAGTGGACAGGGCGGGGGGCAAGAGACCCAGTACTTC. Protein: CASSGQGGGQETQYF.

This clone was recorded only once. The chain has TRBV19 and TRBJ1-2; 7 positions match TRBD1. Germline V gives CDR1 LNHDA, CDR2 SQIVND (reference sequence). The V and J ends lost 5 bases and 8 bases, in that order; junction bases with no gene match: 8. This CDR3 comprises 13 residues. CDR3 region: CASSGTGVRGYTF. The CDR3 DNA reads TGTGCCAGTAGTGGAACAGGGGTCCGGGGCTACACCTTC.

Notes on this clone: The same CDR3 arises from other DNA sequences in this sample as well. For the CDR3, the DNA is TGTGCCAGCAGTTTTATCAGGGCGACTAATGAAAAACTGTTTTTT. Its translation: CASSFIRATNEKLFF. The chain joins TRBV28 to TRBJ1-4, with D perhaps matching TRBD1 (5 bases). CDR1 and CDR2 (germline): MDHEN, SYDVKM. This CDR3 comprises 15 residues. V lost 3 bases and J lost 2, with 10 bases in between.

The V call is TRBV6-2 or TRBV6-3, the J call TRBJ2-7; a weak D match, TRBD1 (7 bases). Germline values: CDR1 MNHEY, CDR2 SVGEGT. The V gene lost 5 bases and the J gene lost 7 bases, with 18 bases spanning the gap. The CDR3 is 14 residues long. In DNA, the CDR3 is TGTGCCAGCAGTGGCGGGACAGCCGTTCGGGAGCAGTACTTC. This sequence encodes CASSGGTAVREQYF.

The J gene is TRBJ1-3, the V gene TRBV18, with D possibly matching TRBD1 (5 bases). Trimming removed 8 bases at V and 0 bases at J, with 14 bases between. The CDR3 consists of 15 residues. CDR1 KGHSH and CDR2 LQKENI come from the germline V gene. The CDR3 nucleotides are TGTGCCAGCACTCCCACGGGGGGCTCTGGAAACACCATATATTTT. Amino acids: CASTPTGGSGNTIYF.

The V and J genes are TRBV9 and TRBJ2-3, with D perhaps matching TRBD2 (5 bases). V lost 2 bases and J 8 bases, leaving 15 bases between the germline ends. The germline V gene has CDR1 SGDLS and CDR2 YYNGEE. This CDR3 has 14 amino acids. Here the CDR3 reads CASSVRTSYGTQYF. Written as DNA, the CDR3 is TGTGCCAGCAGCGTTAGGACTTCCTATGGTACGCAGTATTTT.

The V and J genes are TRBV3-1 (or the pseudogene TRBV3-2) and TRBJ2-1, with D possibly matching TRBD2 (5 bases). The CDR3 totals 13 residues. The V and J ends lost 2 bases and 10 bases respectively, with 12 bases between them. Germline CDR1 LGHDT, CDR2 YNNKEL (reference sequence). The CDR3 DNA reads TGTGCCAGCAGCCAAATCCCCCCGGGGGAGCAGTTCTTC. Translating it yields CASSQIPPGEQFF.